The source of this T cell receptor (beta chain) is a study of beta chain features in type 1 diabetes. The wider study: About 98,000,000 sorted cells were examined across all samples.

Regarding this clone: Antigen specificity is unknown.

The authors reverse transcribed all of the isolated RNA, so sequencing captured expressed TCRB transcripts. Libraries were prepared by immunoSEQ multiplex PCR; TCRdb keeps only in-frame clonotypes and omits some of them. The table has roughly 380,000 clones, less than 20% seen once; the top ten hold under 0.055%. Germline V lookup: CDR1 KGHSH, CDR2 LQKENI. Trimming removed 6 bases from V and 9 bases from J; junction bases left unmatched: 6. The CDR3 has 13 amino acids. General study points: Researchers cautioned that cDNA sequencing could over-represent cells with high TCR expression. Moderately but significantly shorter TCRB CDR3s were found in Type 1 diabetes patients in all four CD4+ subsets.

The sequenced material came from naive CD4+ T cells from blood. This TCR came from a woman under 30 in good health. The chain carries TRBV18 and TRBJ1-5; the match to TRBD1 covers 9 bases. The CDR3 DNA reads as TGTGCCAGCTCCCCCGACAGGGGGGGGCCCCAGCATTTT. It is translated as CASSPDRGGPQHF.